This T cell receptor (beta chain) came from a study of T cell responses to AZD1222 COVID-19 vaccine. The CDR3 length is 14 residues. The V gene lost 3 bases and the J gene lost 5 bases, with 14 bases spanning the gap. Germline assignment: CDR1 SGDLS and CDR2 YYNGEE. Only in-frame clones appear in the TCRdb table, and some are missing; sequencing was by immunoSEQ multiplex PCR. The sample consists of under 85,000 clones, about nine tenths of them appearing once. Sequenced here: peripheral blood, sampled 28 days after the second AZD1222 dose. The chain combines TRBV9 with TRBJ1-2, with D possibly matching TRBD1 (5 bases). This clonotype was obtained from an adult who received the AZD1222 COVID-19 vaccine. CDR3 residues: CASSDSGQGYGYTF. Written as DNA, the CDR3 is TGTGCCAGCAGCGATTCAGGGCAGGGTTATGGCTACACCTTC.